This entry concerns a single TCR beta chain. Antigen: not known. CDR1 and CDR2 from the germline V gene are SGHRS and YFSETQ. V lost 2 bases and J 1 base, leaving 14 bases between the germline ends. The CDR3 sequence is 16 residues long. These data come from a study of cytomegalovirus exposure and HLA in healthy donors. The study, taken as a whole, reports: Among TCR sequences, most were rare, though some public TCRs appeared in many donors.

Measured with immunoSEQ multiplex PCR; TCRdb has only the in-frame clones, and not every one. Of over 80,000 clones listed, roughly 85% are singletons. The chain recombines TRBV5-1 with TRBJ2-3, with D hard to call. The source of this sequence is a man younger than 30 in good health and CMV-seropositive. The specimen was PBMCs. In nucleotides, the CDR3 is TGCGCCAGCAGCTTAGCGTCTCTGCGGCGCACAGATACGCAGTATTTT. Amino acid sequence: CASSLASLRRTDTQYF.